A single sample is the source of the 24 T cell receptor beta chains below, sequenced in a study of metastatic and nonmetastatic thyroid tumors. Each patient went into thyroid surgery without having received any treatment. TCRdb re-called clones from the PCR reads using MiXCR. Among thousands of clones listed, over 30% were seen once. Source material: adjacent normal tissue. The receptors were gathered from a female donor with papillary thyroid cancer or a benign thyroid nodule (not recorded which). Some clones in this sample may be carry-over from other donors' samples.

A remark on this clone: It is likely a read error, because the conserved phenylalanine at the end of the CDR3 is missing. The limits of the CDR3 on the DNA are not certain, so only TCRdb's listed CDR3 is given. The rearrangement joins TRBV7-2 to TRBJ1-4; the table's D call TRBD1 went unverified against the DNA. The germline V gene has CDR1 SGHTA and CDR2 FQGNSA. The CDR3 sequence runs 10 residues, both termini included. CDR3 protein: CASSLGVHGG.

This clone has only a few counts. The chain uses TRBV6-6 and TRBJ2-3; perhaps TRBD2 as D (5 bases). The CDR3 runs to 15 residues. Trimming left V 2 bases short and J 2 bases short, with 11 bases between. Germline V gene sequence: CDR1 MNHNY, CDR2 SVGAGI (reference sequence). CDR3 in amino acids: CASSYGRVYTDTQYF. CDR3 sequence (DNA): TGTGCCAGCAGTTACGGGCGGGTGTACACAGATACGCAGTATTTT.

Judged by abundance, this clone is large (0.1 to 1%). The V and J genes are TRBV25-1 and TRBJ2-3; 9 positions agree with TRBD2. Germline loops: CDR1 MGHDK, CDR2 SYGVNS. V was pared by 6 bases and J by 4 bases, with 5 bases of the junction left unmatched. The CDR3 extends over 14 amino acids. CDR3 region: CASRKAGGADTQYF. CDR3 in DNA: TGTGCCAGCAGGAAAGCGGGAGGTGCAGATACGCAGTATTTT.

The gene calls are TRBV5-1 and TRBJ2-7; perhaps TRBD2 as D (6 bases). Per germline, CDR1 SGHRS and CDR2 YFSETQ. The CDR3 runs to 16 residues. V was clipped by 4 bases and J by 0 bases, with 17 bases between them. CDR3 nucleotides: TGCGCCAGCAGCCGGTGGGGGGACCGTAGCTCCTACGAGCAGTACTTC. It is translated as CASSRWGDRSSYEQYF.

This CDR3 is CSARDGGQLNTEAFF. CDR3 DNA sequence: TGCAGTGCTAGAGATGGGGGACAGTTGAACACTGAAGCTTTCTTT. The J gene is TRBJ1-1, the V gene TRBV20-1, with 7 bases identical to TRBD1. V was pared by 0 bases and J by 0 bases, with 4 bases of the junction left unmatched. Germline values: CDR1 DFQATT, CDR2 SNEGSKA (reference sequence). The CDR3 sequence is 15 residues long.

This clone was counted between two and nine times. The J gene is TRBJ2-1, the V gene TRBV5-1; D may be TRBD1 or TRBD2 (5 bases each). The CDR3 contains 16 residues. V lost 4 bases and J 7 bases, leaving 21 bases between the germline ends. Germline CDR1 reads SGHRS; CDR2 reads YFSETQ. The CDR3, as DNA: TGCGCCAGCAGCCCGGGCCTAGCTAGGGGCGGGAATGAGCAGTTCTTC. Translating gives CASSPGLARGGNEQFF.

The chain recombines TRBV18 with TRBJ1-1; no firm D call. Trimming took 5 bases from V and 5 from J, leaving 9 bases between them. The CDR3 covers 12 residues. Per the germline V gene, CDR1 is KGHSH and CDR2 is LQKENI. The CDR3 protein is CASSVGSTEAFF. Here the CDR3 DNA reads TGTGCCAGCTCAGTGGGGAGTACTGAAGCTTTCTTT.

By its share, this clone is medium-sized. The rearrangement uses TRBV5-1 and TRBJ2-1, with 8 bases identical to TRBD2. This CDR3 comprises 13 residues. Germline V CDR1 and CDR2: SGHRS, YFSETQ. The V segment lost 4 bases and the J segment 6 bases; nucleotides outside the gene matches: 3. DNA of the CDR3: TGCGCCAGCAGCCTCGGGACTAGCAATGAGCAGTTCTTC. Its translation is CASSLGTSNEQFF.

This clone was counted many times. The CDR3 region is CASSYSTEESTGELFF. CDR3 nucleotide sequence: TGTGCCAGCAGTTACTCGACTGAGGAGAGCACCGGGGAGCTGTTTTTT. J is TRBJ2-2 and V is TRBV6-2 or TRBV6-3, with D unresolved. Trimming pared 0 bases from V and 4 bases from J, leaving 12 bases between. This CDR3 has 16 residues. The germline CDR1 and CDR2 sequences are MNHEY and SVGEGT.

The V call is TRBV20-1, the J call TRBJ2-7; 9 bases line up with TRBD2. J lost 5 bases, V lost 5 bases, and 10 bases had no gene match. Germline V CDR1 and CDR2: DFQATT, SNEGSKA (reference sequence). The CDR3 runs 14 residues. The CDR3 loop is CSAAGTSRRNEQYF. The CDR3, as DNA: TGCAGTGCTGCTGGGACTAGCAGGAGAAACGAGCAGTACTTC.

By share of the sample, this clone is medium-sized. This chain connects TRBV12-3 or TRBV12-4 to TRBJ1-5; D is ambiguous. The CDR3 is 15 amino acids. V was trimmed by 3 bases and J by 1 base, leaving 10 bases between them. CDR3 amino acids: CASSLEGSSNQPQHF. CDR3 in DNA: TGTGCCAGCAGTTTGGAAGGCAGCAGCAATCAGCCCCAGCATTTT.

By share of the sample, this clone is medium-sized. V gene TRBV7-2 combines with J gene TRBJ1-6; D gene ambiguous. CDR3 size: 15 residues. Trimming cost V 5 bases and J 2 bases, with 10 bases left between them. Germline V gene sequence: CDR1 SGHTA, CDR2 FQGNSA. CDR3 sequence (DNA): TGTGCCAGCAGCCTAACAGATGCCTATAATTCACCCCTCCACTTT. This sequence encodes CASSLTDAYNSPLHF.

With respect to this clone: Relative to the germline gene, one junction end is altered; a read error may explain this. The chain is built from TRBV12-3 or TRBV12-4 and TRBJ2-7; tentatively, D is TRBD2 (10 bases). The CDR3 length is 20 residues. CDR3 bases: TGTGTCAGCAGTTTCAGCGGGACAGGGAAACTAGCGGGATTCTCCTACGAGCAGTACTTC. Protein product: CVSSFSGTGKLAGFSYEQYF.

On this clone: At one boundary the junction diverges from the germline segment, which might be a read error. V usage is TRBV24-1 and J usage is TRBJ2-2; unclear D gene. The CDR3 is 20 residues long. Per germline, CDR1 KGHDR and CDR2 SFDVKD. CDR3 in DNA: TGTGCCACCTGTGATTCATCAGTCGCAGGATATATACCCAACAGCGGGGAGCTGTTTTTT. Translated, it gives CATCDSSVAGYIPNSGELFF.

With regard to this clone: Mismatch with germline at one junction end may stem from a read error. V usage is TRBV7-3 and J usage is TRBJ1-1, with TRBD1 matching 7 bases. Germline V lookup: CDR1 SGHTA, CDR2 FQGTGA. This CDR3 comprises 13 residues. CDR3 sequence (DNA): TGTGCGAGCAGCCCCTACAGGGGAACTGAAGGTTTCTTT. This sequence encodes CASSPYRGTEGFF.

Within the sample, this clone is medium-sized. The sample contains more than one DNA sequence encoding this CDR3. V is TRBV29-1 and J is TRBJ2-5; 12 bases align to TRBD2. This CDR3 region has 15 residues. V dropped 4 bases and J dropped 5; count of bases not matched to a gene: 8. Germline values: CDR1 SQVTM, CDR2 ANQGSEA. The chain's CDR3 is CSVAASGGAGETQYF. CDR3 coding DNA: TGCAGCGTTGCGGCTAGCGGGGGGGCCGGGGAGACCCAGTACTTC.

By sample fraction, this clone is medium-sized. V is TRBV13 and J is TRBJ1-2; no clear D. Deletions cut 4 bases from V and 5 bases from J, with 26 bases between. The CDR3 contains 18 residues. In germline, CDR1 is PRHDT, CDR2 FYEKMQ (reference sequence). The CDR3 protein is CASSSSGSENDHVYGYTF. The CDR3 DNA follows: TGTGCCAGCAGCTCTTCCGGGTCGGAAAACGACCATGTATATGGCTACACCTTC.

There are a few counts of this clone. One base away lies a much larger clone, so this may be a sequencing read error. This sequence joins TRBV5-1 and TRBJ2-7; no reliable D call. This CDR3 spans 16 amino acids. Trimming removed 0 bases at V and 3 bases at J, with 16 bases between. Germline V gene sequence: CDR1 SGHRS, CDR2 YFSETQ. The CDR3 loop reads CASSLAPGGPVYEQYF. DNA of the CDR3: TGCGCCAGCAGCTTGGCCCCGGGCGGACCAGTCTACGAGCAGTACTTC. Full variable domain (missing parts from reference TRBV5-1 and TRBJ2-7): KAGVTQTPRYLIKTRGQQVTLSCSPISGHRSVSWYQQTPGQGLQFLFEYFSETQRNKGNFPGRFSGRQFSNSRSEMNVSTLELGDSALYLCASSLAPGGPVYEQYFGPGTRLTVT.

About this clone: This CDR3 fails to terminate in the conserved phenylalanine or tryptophan, so it likely reflects a read error. The DNA is left out, because the CDR3 cannot be placed on it with certainty; the CDR3 is given as TCRdb lists it. The chain carries TRBV7-2 and TRBJ1-4; the table assigns TRBD1, which was not confirmed against the DNA. The V gene's germline CDR1 is SGHTA and CDR2 FQGNSA. The CDR3 extends over 10 residues, inclusive of both ends. The CDR3 sequence is CASSLGGHGG.

This clone ranks as medium-sized. The chain employs TRBV7-2 and TRBJ1-5, with a tentative D call TRBD1 (5 bases). V was cut by 5 bases and J by 7 bases, with 18 bases left in between. This CDR3 contains 15 residues. From germline, CDR1 is SGHTA and CDR2 FQGNSA. CDR3 DNA: TGTGCCAGCAGCCCCGACTGGGGGTTTAAACAGCCCCAGCATTTT. Amino acid sequence: CASSPDWGFKQPQHF. Full variable domain (outside the CDR3, taken from reference TRBV7-2 and TRBJ1-5): GAGVSQSPSNKVTEKGKDVELRCDPISGHTALYWYRQSLGQGLEFLIYFQGNSAPDKSGLPSDRFSAERTGGSVSTLTIQRTQQEDSAVYLCASSPDWGFKQPQHFGDGTRLSIL.

The sample holds a few counts of this clone. This chain uses TRBV10-3 with TRBJ2-2; no definite D call. The CDR3 has 15 residues. V dropped 3 bases and J dropped 3 bases, with 11 bases sitting between them. CDR1 and CDR2 from the germline V gene are ENHRY and SYGVKD. The DNA for the CDR3 is TGTGCCATCAGTGAAGGCAGCCAGTACACCGGGGAGCTGTTTTTT. This encodes CAISEGSQYTGELFF.

The chain joins TRBV30 to TRBJ2-7; D unclear. The germline V gene has CDR1 GTSNPN and CDR2 SVGIG (reference sequence). V was cut by 4 bases and J by 2 bases, with 12 bases left in between. The CDR3 loop spans 13 amino acids. The chain's CDR3 is CAWNRVPPYEQYF. Written as DNA, the CDR3 is TGTGCCTGGAATCGGGTCCCCCCCTACGAGCAGTACTTC. The entire variable domain, with the rest obtained from reference TRBV30 and TRBJ2-7, is as follows: SQTIHQWPATLVQPVGSPLSLECTVEGTSNPNLYWYRQAAGRGLQLLFYSVGIGQISSEVPQNLSASRPQDRQFILSSKKLLLSDSGFYLCAWNRVPPYEQYFGPGTRLTVT.

CDR3 amino acids: CASRTSSLNTGELFF. CDR3 coding DNA: TGTGCCAGCAGGACTAGCTCCTTGAACACCGGGGAGCTGTTTTTT. This chain uses TRBV27 with TRBJ2-2; 7 bases fit TRBD2. CDR3 size: 15 residues. Per the germline V gene, CDR1 is MNHEY and CDR2 is SMNVEV (reference sequence). V shed 6 bases and J 1 base; nucleotides not matched to a gene: 5.

In regard to this clone: A much more abundant neighbour one base away suggests this may be a read error. The chain uses TRBV20-1 and TRBJ2-3; D perhaps matches TRBD1 (6 bases). Germline V gene lookup returns CDR1 DFQATT and CDR2 SNEGSKA (reference sequence). The CDR3 sequence is 13 residues long. The V and J ends lost 2 bases and 2 bases respectively, with 8 bases between them. The CDR3 reads CSARYRVTDTQYF. CDR3 in DNA: TGCAGTGCTAGATACAGGGTCACAGATACGCAGTATTTT.